Sequencing of this T cell receptor beta chain was carried out in a study of T cells in Graves' hyperthyroidism and ophthalmopathy. Researchers amplified the TCR beta CDR3 regions from RNA transcripts. First-round RT-PCR of the TCR CDR3 relied on the HTBI primer set. TCRdb re-called the multiplex PCR reads with MiXCR, one entry per CDR3 protein. Of some 510,000 distinct CDR3 sequences in the sample, 46% were seen once. Between the trimmed V and J ends, which lost 2 bases and 5 bases, there was a span of 12 bases. CDR1 is LNHNV, CDR2 YYDKDF, per germline (reference sequence). CDR3 length: 15 amino acids. Points from the study as a whole: With a median lead of approximately 6 months before onset, the model predicted ophthalmopathy. In blood, most of the thyroid clonotypes expanded above 0.001 were also present.

Uncontrolled infection, other autoimmune disease, pregnancy or lactation excluded patients. This clonotype showed up just once. Antigen: not known. The chain combines TRBV15 with TRBJ2-2; perhaps TRBD1 as D (6 bases). The source material was peripheral blood or thyroid tissue (not recorded which). This TCR was sampled from a woman aged 18-30 years with Graves' hyperthyroidism. Written as DNA, the CDR3 is TGTGCCACCAGCAGACCCAAAGGGGGAACCGGGGAGCTGTTTTTT. Protein: CATSRPKGGTGELFF.